Each of the 32 T cell receptor beta chains below was sequenced from the same sample in a study of control samples from healthy donors and cancer patients. Profiling relied on immunoSEQ multiplex PCR, and the TCRdb table lists in-frame clones only, not all of them. The sample shows around 68,000 clones, more than 75% of them seen only once. Sequenced material: PBMCs. Every receptor here comes from a woman aged 45-65 years with lung cancer.

The V call is TRBV11-3, the J call TRBJ1-1; D uncertain. The CDR3 totals 13 residues. Trimming removed 2 bases from V and 1 base from J, with 5 bases in between. CDR1 and CDR2 from the germline V gene are SGHNT and YENEEA. For the CDR3, the DNA is TGTGCCAGCAGCTTAACCGAGAACACTGAAGCTTTCTTT. This sequence encodes CASSLTENTEAFF. The whole variable domain, remainder taken from reference TRBV11-3 and TRBJ1-1, is EAGVVQSPRYKIIEKKQPVAFWCNPISGHNTLYWYLQNLGQGPELLIRYENEEAVDDSQLPKDRFSAERLKGVDSTLKIQPAELGDSAVYLCASSLTENTEAFFGQGTRLTVV.

The gene calls are TRBV3-1 (or the pseudogene TRBV3-2) and TRBJ2-1, with D tentatively TRBD2 (10 bases). From germline, CDR1 is LGHDT and CDR2 YNNKEL (reference sequence). CDR3 length: 23 amino acids. Between the trimmed V and J ends, which lost 1 base and 4 bases, there was a span of 35 bases. The CDR3 loop reads CASSQVQGAFELAGQDRYNEQFF. The CDR3 coding sequence is TGTGCCAGCAGCCAAGTACAGGGGGCATTCGAACTAGCGGGACAAGACCGATACAATGAGCAGTTCTTC.

The chain is built from TRBV6-5 and TRBJ2-7; 7 bases line up with TRBD1. The CDR3 totals 13 residues. V lost 6 bases, J lost 3 bases, and 5 bases stayed unmatched. From germline, CDR1 is MNHEY and CDR2 SVGAGI. The CDR3 sequence is CASSLRDSYEQYF. The CDR3, as DNA: TGTGCCAGCAGCTTGAGGGACAGCTACGAGCAGTACTTC.

The chain is built from TRBV30 and TRBJ1-1, with a tentative D call TRBD1 (6 bases). The V gene's germline CDR1 is GTSNPN and CDR2 SVGIG (reference sequence). The V gene lost 0 bases and the J gene lost 2 bases, with 10 bases spanning the gap. The CDR3 is 14 amino acids. The CDR3: CAWSVGRGNTEAFF. The CDR3 DNA sequence: TGTGCCTGGAGTGTGGGCAGGGGAAACACTGAAGCTTTCTTT.

The rearrangement joins TRBV7-2 to TRBJ2-5; 7 nucleotides align to TRBD1. Germline V gene data show CDR1 as SGHTA and CDR2 as FQGNSA. The CDR3 spans 12 residues. V shed 4 bases and J 4 bases; nucleotides not matched to a gene: 0. CDR3 nucleotides: TGTGCCAGCAGCTACAGGGGAGAGACCCAGTACTTC. This translates into CASSYRGETQYF.

This chain links TRBV5-1 with TRBJ1-1, with D possibly TRBD1 on 6 matching bases. Trimming took 4 bases from V and 1 from J, leaving 11 bases between them. This CDR3 comprises 14 residues. Germline V gene data show CDR1 as SGHRS and CDR2 as YFSETQ. CDR3 coding DNA: TGCGCCAGCAGCGACCAGACAGGGAACACTGAAGCTTTCTTT. Translated, it gives CASSDQTGNTEAFF.

The count of this clone is one. The chain is built from TRBV7-9 and TRBJ2-7; D is uncertain. This CDR3 is built from 12 residues. The germline gives CDR1 SEHNR, CDR2 FQNEAQ (reference sequence). Trimming shortened V by 4 bases and J by 2 bases, and 6 bases separated the two germline ends. Here the CDR3 reads CASSSSPYEQYF. The DNA of the CDR3 is TGTGCCAGCAGCTCTTCTCCCTACGAGCAGTACTTC.

The chain couples TRBV5-1 to TRBJ2-3, with TRBD1 matching 7 bases. This CDR3 region has 17 residues. Germline CDR1 is SGHRS and CDR2 is YFSETQ. The V and J ends lost 4 bases and 0 bases, in that order; junction bases with no gene match: 11. The CDR3 sequence is CASSTKGGPTSTDTQYF. The CDR3 DNA sequence: TGCGCCAGCAGCACAAAAGGGGGCCCCACGAGCACAGATACGCAGTATTTT.

This chain connects TRBV7-2 to TRBJ1-1; D is unresolved. This CDR3 has 13 amino acids. Between the trimmed V and J ends, which lost 3 bases and 0 bases, there was a span of 5 bases. CDR1 and CDR2 from the germline V gene are SGHTA and FQGNSA. The CDR3 is CASSFRMNTEAFF. DNA of the CDR3: TGTGCCAGCAGCTTTAGGATGAACACTGAAGCTTTCTTT.

The rearrangement joins TRBV20-1 to TRBJ1-1, with a tentative D call TRBD1 (5 bases). The CDR3 covers 12 residues. The germline V and J ends were trimmed by 3 bases and 7 bases, with 12 bases remaining between them. CDR1 DFQATT and CDR2 SNEGSKA come from the germline V gene (reference sequence). The CDR3 region has the DNA TGCAGTGCTAGTGGGGACGGGGGTGAAGCTTTCTTT. This sequence encodes CSASGDGGEAFF.

The rearrangement links TRBV6-2 or TRBV6-3 to TRBJ1-1; possible D gene TRBD1, 6 bases. The CDR3 sequence is 15 residues long. Germline CDR1 reads MNHEY; CDR2 reads SVGEGT. V was pared by 0 bases and J by 0 bases, with 8 bases between. The chain's CDR3 is CASSYSGTLNTEAFF. CDR3 DNA: TGTGCCAGCAGTTACTCTGGGACATTGAACACTGAAGCTTTCTTT.

This sequence joins TRBV7-2 and TRBJ1-6; no clear D. Per germline, CDR1 SGHTA and CDR2 FQGNSA. V lost 5 bases, J lost 9 bases, and 14 bases lay in between. This CDR3 comprises 14 residues. CDR3 coding DNA: TGTGCCAGCAGCCCCCAGGCAGATAGTTCACCCCTCCACTTT. It is translated as CASSPQADSSPLHF.

This chain uses TRBV6-5 with TRBJ1-4; 7 bases fit TRBD1. Unmatched junction bases numbered 6, after V lost 0 bases and J lost 8 bases. CDR3 length: 15 amino acids. Germline V gene data show CDR1 as MNHEY and CDR2 as SVGAGI. For the CDR3, the DNA is TGTGCCAGCAGTTACTCAGGCAGGGGGGACGAAAAACTGTTTTTT. Amino acids: CASSYSGRGDEKLFF.

The chain is built from TRBV4-1 and TRBJ1-1; possibly TRBD1 for D (5 bases). The germline V gene encodes CDR1 MGHRA and CDR2 YSYEKL. The length of the CDR3 is 15 residues. V was clipped by 7 bases and J by 2 bases, with 17 bases between them. CDR3 amino acids: CASNGPTGQNTEAFF. The DNA of the CDR3 is TGCGCCAGCAATGGCCCGACCGGACAAAACACTGAAGCTTTCTTT.

CDR3 amino acids: CASSLGQGGTEAFF. DNA for the CDR3: TGTGCCAGCTCACTCGGACAGGGCGGCACTGAAGCTTTCTTT. The V call is TRBV18, the J call TRBJ1-1; TRBD1 matches at 8 bases. Germline V gene data show CDR1 as KGHSH and CDR2 as LQKENI. There are 14 residues in the CDR3. The V and J ends lost 4 bases and 4 bases, in that order; junction bases with no gene match: 5.

The rearrangement links TRBV15 to TRBJ1-1; D call uncertain. Trimming shortened V by 1 base and J by 1 base, and 4 bases separated the two germline ends. This CDR3 is 13 amino acids long. Germline V gives CDR1 LNHNV, CDR2 YYDKDF (reference sequence). The CDR3 loop is CATSRVANTEAFF. The CDR3 DNA follows: TGTGCCACCAGCAGAGTTGCGAACACTGAAGCTTTCTTT.

As concerns this clone: At one end the junction does not follow the germline gene, possibly because of a read error. The V gene is TRBV20-1, the J gene TRBJ1-1, with D unresolved. Germline lookup yields CDR1 DFQATT and CDR2 SNEGSKA (reference sequence). The CDR3 covers 10 residues. CDR3 sequence reads: CSARDDRRLF. As DNA, the CDR3 is TGCAGTGCTAGAGACGACCGACGTCTCTTT.

The rearrangement links TRBV11-1 to TRBJ2-5; possible D gene TRBD1, 5 bases. The CDR3 sequence is 15 residues long. From germline, CDR1 is SGHAT and CDR2 FQDESV (reference sequence). V was trimmed by 0 bases and J by 3 bases, leaving 11 bases between them. The CDR3 bases are TGTGCCAGCAGCTTAGCTCAAAGGGGTGAAGAGACCCAGTACTTC. Its translation: CASSLAQRGEETQYF.

Comments on this clone: The sample carries other DNA sequences with the same CDR3. The CDR3 protein is CASSSRGGNTEAFF. The CDR3 region has the DNA TGCGCCAGCAGCTCCCGGGGAGGGAACACTGAAGCTTTCTTT. The chain combines TRBV5-1 with TRBJ1-1, with D uncertain. Germline assignment: CDR1 SGHRS and CDR2 YFSETQ. V lost 3 bases and J 1 base, leaving 10 bases between the germline ends. This CDR3 has 14 amino acids.

The DNA for the CDR3 is TGTGCCAGCAGTCCACCGGGGGAGACCCAGTACTTC. The encoded protein is CASSPPGETQYF. This chain links TRBV6-5 with TRBJ2-5; possible D gene TRBD2, 5 bases. Per the germline V gene, CDR1 is MNHEY and CDR2 is SVGAGI. Trimming removed 5 bases at V and 5 bases at J, with 9 bases between. The length of the CDR3 is 12 residues.

The chain combines TRBV11-2 with TRBJ2-3, with TRBD2 identical over 8 bases. J was trimmed by 14 bases and V by 5 bases; bases with no gene match: 12. Germline loops: CDR1 SGHAT, CDR2 FQNNGV. This CDR3 contains 13 residues. The CDR3 is CASSPPLAGRAYF. CDR3 sequence (DNA): TGTGCCAGCAGCCCTCCCCTAGCGGGCCGGGCGTATTTT. Supplemented by reference TRBV11-2 and TRBJ2-3, the full variable domain reads EAGVAQSPRYKIIEKRQSVAFWCNPISGHATLYWYQQILGQGPKLLIQFQNNGVVDDSQLPKDRFSAERLKGVDSTLKIQPAKLEDSAVYLCASSPPLAGRAYFGPGTRLTVL.

About this clone itself: Its ends do not fully match the called genes, so a read error is possible. V and J are TRBV13 and TRBJ2-1; D possibly matches TRBD1 or TRBD2 (6 bases each). Germline CDR1 is PRHDT and CDR2 is FYEKMQ (reference sequence). The CDR3 extends over 17 amino acids. The CDR3 spells CARSLESEGGGSGEQFF. The CDR3 DNA follows: TGTGCCCGCAGCTTAGAAAGTGAGGGGGGCGGGTCGGGTGAGCAGTTCTTC. Combining the CDR3 with reference TRBV13 and TRBJ2-1 gives the whole variable domain AAGVIQSPRHLIKEKRETATLKCYPIPRHDTVYWYQQGPGQDPQFLISFYEKMQSDKGSIPDRFSAQQFSDYHSELNMSSLELGDSALYFCARSLESEGGGSGEQFFGPGTRLTVL.

The rearrangement uses TRBV27 and TRBJ1-2, with TRBD1 identical over 10 bases. CDR3 length: 15 residues. From germline, CDR1 is MNHEY and CDR2 SMNVEV (reference sequence). The V segment lost 3 bases and the J segment 1 base; nucleotides outside the gene matches: 2. CDR3 coding DNA: TGTGCCAGCAGTTTGAGGACAGGGGGTAACTATGGCTACACCTTC. Translated, it gives CASSLRTGGNYGYTF.

CDR3 loop: CASSLRQGIGTGELFF. The CDR3 nucleotides are TGCGCCAGCAGCTTGAGGCAGGGGATAGGCACCGGGGAGCTGTTTTTT. The V gene is TRBV5-1, the J gene TRBJ2-2; a possible D gene is TRBD1 (6 bases). Trimming took 1 base from V and 4 from J, leaving 14 bases between them. The CDR3 consists of 16 residues. Germline V CDR1 and CDR2: SGHRS, YFSETQ.

The chain recombines TRBV2 with TRBJ1-1; 11 positions agree with TRBD1. The CDR3 sequence is 16 residues long. Germline CDR1 SNHLY, CDR2 FYNNEI. J was trimmed by 4 bases and V by 3 bases; bases with no gene match: 7. CDR3 in DNA: TGTGCCAGCAGTGAGTGGACAGGGGGCGTCCCCACTGAAGCTTTCTTT. Residues: CASSEWTGGVPTEAFF.

This chain connects TRBV19 to TRBJ1-5; no clear D. The CDR3 length is 15 residues. V gave up 1 base and J gave up 0 bases, with 7 bases separating them. Per the germline V gene, CDR1 is LNHDA and CDR2 is SQIVND (reference sequence). CDR3 in amino acids: CASSIGQYSNQPQHF. The CDR3 DNA is TGTGCCAGTAGTATAGGGCAATATAGCAATCAGCCCCAGCATTTT.

The chain links TRBV6-5 to TRBJ2-7; the match to TRBD2 covers 10 bases. This CDR3 is built from 15 residues. V trimming: 6 bases; J trimming: 2 bases; junction bases outside the gene matches: 7. Germline V gene data show CDR1 as MNHEY and CDR2 as SVGAGI. The CDR3 is CASRATSGFPYEQYF. The CDR3 nucleotides are TGTGCCAGCAGAGCGACTAGCGGGTTTCCCTACGAGCAGTACTTC.

Only a few counts were recorded for this clone. The chain is built from TRBV15 and TRBJ1-3; D possibly corresponds to TRBD1 (5 bases). Between the trimmed V and J ends, which lost 0 bases and 0 bases, there was a span of 12 bases. The CDR3 loop spans 17 amino acids. CDR1 is LNHNV, CDR2 YYDKDF, per germline (reference sequence). CDR3 DNA: TGTGCCACCAGCAGAGATTGGGGCACCAGCTCTGGAAACACCATATATTTT. The encoded protein is CATSRDWGTSSGNTIYF.

The gene calls are TRBV27 and TRBJ1-1; D is undetermined. Germline CDR1 and CDR2: MNHEY and SMNVEV (reference sequence). The germline V and J ends were trimmed by 0 bases and 2 bases, with 10 bases remaining between them. The CDR3 runs to 15 residues. Here the CDR3 reads CASSLSSDFNTEAFF. The CDR3 DNA reads as TGTGCCAGCAGTTTATCGTCCGATTTCAACACTGAAGCTTTCTTT.

V usage is TRBV6-4 and J usage is TRBJ2-2; D is perhaps TRBD1 (5 bases). This CDR3 has 15 residues. Germline CDR1 is MRHNA and CDR2 is SNTAGT. V dropped 5 bases and J dropped 2 bases, with 12 bases sitting between them. The CDR3 coding sequence is TGTGCCAGCAGTTCCAGGGTGGGCAACACCGGGGAGCTGTTTTTT. The encoded protein is CASSSRVGNTGELFF.

This chain uses TRBV7-9 with TRBJ2-5; D unclear. The CDR3 consists of 16 residues. Germline CDR1 is SEHNR and CDR2 is FQNEAQ (reference sequence). Trimming removed 5 bases at V and 5 bases at J, with 21 bases between. CDR3 residues: CASSPGSTTAAETQYF. The CDR3 DNA reads as TGTGCCAGCAGCCCCGGTAGTACGACGGCCGCGGAGACCCAGTACTTC.

The CDR3 nucleotides read TGTGCCAGCAGTTTGGGACTGGCGGGGAATGAGCAGTTCTTC. Translating gives CASSLGLAGNEQFF. The V call is TRBV27, the J call TRBJ2-1, with D perhaps matching TRBD2 (6 bases). Deletions cut 3 bases from V and 7 bases from J, with 13 bases between. This CDR3 has 14 amino acids. Germline-derived CDR1 and CDR2 are MNHEY and SMNVEV (reference sequence).